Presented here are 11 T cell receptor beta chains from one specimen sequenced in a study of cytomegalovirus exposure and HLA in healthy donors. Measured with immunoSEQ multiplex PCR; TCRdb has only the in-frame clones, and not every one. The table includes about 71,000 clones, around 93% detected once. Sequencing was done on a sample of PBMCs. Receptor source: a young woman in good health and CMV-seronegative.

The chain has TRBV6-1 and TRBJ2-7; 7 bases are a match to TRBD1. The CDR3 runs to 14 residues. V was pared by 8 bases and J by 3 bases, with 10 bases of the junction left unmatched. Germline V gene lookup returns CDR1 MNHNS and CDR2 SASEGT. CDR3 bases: TGTGCCAGCGAGGGGGCGTCGGGCCTCTACGAGCAGTACTTC. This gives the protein CASEGASGLYEQYF.

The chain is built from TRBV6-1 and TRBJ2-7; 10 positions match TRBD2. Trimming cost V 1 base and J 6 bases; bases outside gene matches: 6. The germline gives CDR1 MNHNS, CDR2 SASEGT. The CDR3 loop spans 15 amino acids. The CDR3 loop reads CASSEDASGSGEQYF. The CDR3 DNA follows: TGTGCCAGCAGTGAAGATGCTAGCGGGAGTGGCGAGCAGTACTTC.

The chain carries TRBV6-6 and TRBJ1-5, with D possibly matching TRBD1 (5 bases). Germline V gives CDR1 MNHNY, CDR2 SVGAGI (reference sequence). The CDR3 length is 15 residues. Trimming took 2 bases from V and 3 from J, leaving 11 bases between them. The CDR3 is CASSYDRQSNQPQHF. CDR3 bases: TGTGCCAGCAGTTACGACAGACAATCCAATCAGCCCCAGCATTTT.

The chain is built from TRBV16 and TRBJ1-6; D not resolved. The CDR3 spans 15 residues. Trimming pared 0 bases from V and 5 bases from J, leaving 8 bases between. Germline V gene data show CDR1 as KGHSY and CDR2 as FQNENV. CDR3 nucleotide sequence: TGTGCCAGCAGCCAATCTATGTCGGATAATTCACCCCTCCACTTT. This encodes CASSQSMSDNSPLHF.

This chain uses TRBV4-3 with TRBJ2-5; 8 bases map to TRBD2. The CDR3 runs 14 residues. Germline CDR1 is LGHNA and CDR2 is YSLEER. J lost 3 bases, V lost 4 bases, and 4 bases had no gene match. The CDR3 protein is CASSPGLGEETQYF. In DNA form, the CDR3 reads TGCGCCAGCAGCCCGGGACTAGGCGAAGAGACCCAGTACTTC.

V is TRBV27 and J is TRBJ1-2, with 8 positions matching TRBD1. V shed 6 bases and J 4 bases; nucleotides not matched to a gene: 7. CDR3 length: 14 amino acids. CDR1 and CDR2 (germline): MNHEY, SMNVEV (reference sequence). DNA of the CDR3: TGTGCCAGCAGCCCGGACAGGGTTCTCTATGGCTACACCTTC. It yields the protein CASSPDRVLYGYTF.

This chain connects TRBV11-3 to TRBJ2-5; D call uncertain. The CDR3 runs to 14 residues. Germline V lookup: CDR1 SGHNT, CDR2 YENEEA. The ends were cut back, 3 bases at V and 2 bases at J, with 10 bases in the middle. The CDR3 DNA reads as TGTGCCAGCAGCTTGGAGAGCAATCAAGAGACCCAGTACTTC. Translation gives CASSLESNQETQYF.

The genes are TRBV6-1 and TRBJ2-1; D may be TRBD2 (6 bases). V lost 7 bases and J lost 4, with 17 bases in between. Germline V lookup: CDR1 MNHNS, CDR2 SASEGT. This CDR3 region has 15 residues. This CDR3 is CASTRREWTYNEQFF. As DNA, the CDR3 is TGTGCCAGCACCCGACGGGAGTGGACGTACAATGAGCAGTTCTTC.

The CDR3 loop is CAWTRGTGHYEQYF. The DNA for the CDR3 is TGTGCCTGGACAAGGGGGACAGGGCACTACGAGCAGTACTTC. V gene TRBV30 combines with J gene TRBJ2-7; TRBD1 aligns across 9 bases. CDR3 length: 14 residues. The germline gives CDR1 GTSNPN, CDR2 SVGIG (reference sequence). Trimming cost V 4 bases and J 3 bases; bases outside gene matches: 7.

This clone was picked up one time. CDR3: CASRPRLPRRTSGSADTGELFF. CDR3 nucleotides: TGTGCCAGCAGACCACGTCTGCCCCGGAGGACTAGCGGGAGTGCGGACACCGGGGAGCTGTTTTTT. The chain is built from TRBV7-8 and TRBJ2-2; 13 bases align to TRBD2. This CDR3 has 22 amino acids. V trimming: 6 bases; J trimming: 3 bases; junction bases outside the gene matches: 22. Germline lookup yields CDR1 SGHVS and CDR2 FQNEAQ.

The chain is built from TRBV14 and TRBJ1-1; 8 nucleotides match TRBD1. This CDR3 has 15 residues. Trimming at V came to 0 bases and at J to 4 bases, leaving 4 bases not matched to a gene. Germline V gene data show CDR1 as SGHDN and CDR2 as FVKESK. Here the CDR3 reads CASSQEGQGATEAFF. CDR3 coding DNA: TGTGCCAGCAGCCAAGAAGGACAGGGAGCCACTGAAGCTTTCTTT.